Below, one TCR beta chain is given with its context. Its antigen is currently not known. No base quality values were provided; no much bigger clone lies one nucleotide off. The time point tag for this specimen amounts to: less than five weeks on oral tofacitinib. Reading the label with the study, this specimen's treatment or condition is: oral pan-JAK inhibitor, 5-10 mg twice daily. From alopecia areata patients, peripheral blood was collected along with lesional scalp punch biopsies. PBMCs were isolated by density centrifugation and stained for CD3, CD4 and CD8, after which CD4+ and CD8+ T cells were sorted on a FACSAria. This entry is derived from a study of CD8+ T cells in alopecia areata (dated by TCRdb to 2016 to 2019). Study-wide context: The treated patients, all with moderate-to-severe alopecia areata, were enrolled in an open-label pilot trial of oral tofacitinib given at 5 to 10 mg twice daily. High-throughput TCRbeta sequencing was used to examine T cell clonal expansion in alopecia areata in both the C3H/HeJ mouse model and human patients. RNA was extracted with the PAXgene miRNA kit for fixed scalp, the miRNeasy kit for PBMCs, and the RNeasy kit for mouse skin. In treated patients, disease severity was measured using the SALT score, which gives the percentage of scalp surface area affected. Tofacitinib-treated patients had biopsies at baseline and at 4 and 24 weeks of treatment, with a later scalp biopsy in several patients. Tofacitinib was given for 6 to 18 months, followed by 6 months of follow-up off drug to assess delayed response and recurrence. On the human side, TCRbeta sequencing was run on scalp tissue and on sorted CD4+ and CD8+ peripheral blood T cells from healthy controls and from alopecia areata patients with either patchy or totalis/universalis disease. immunoSEQ multiplex PCR using 35 Vbeta forward primers and 13 Jbeta reverse primers was used to amplify TCRbeta CDR3 regions. Clonality in the scalp was compared among normal scalp (n=4), patchy alopecia areata scalp (n=8), and alopecia totalis/universalis scalp (n=8). The paper as a whole reports these results and caveats: Compared with mice, TCR sequences shared between patients were less clear, possibly partly because of HLA diversity across the patient population. Lesional scalp, especially in alopecia totalis/universalis, showed higher clonality and more expanded CD8+ clones than normal scalp, suggesting antigenic drive. During tofacitinib treatment, many expanded lesional clones stuck around in both scalp and blood, and this persistence may partly explain why relapse happens after treatment is stopped. Tofacitinib significantly decreased scalp clonality and the number of expanded CD8+ clones among the top 100 scalp clones. Because the treated cohort was small and had only one nonresponder, larger studies are needed to examine links between baseline CD8+ expansion and response. Unlike mouse skin, which is dominated by gammadelta T cells, normal human skin has resident alphabeta T cells that are also sequenced, and this complicates analysis of the scalp TCR repertoire.

Libraries were prepared through the immunoSEQ multiplex PCR assay. RNA was extracted from all samples and reverse transcribed into cDNA as template for TCR sequencing. SuperScript III was used for first-strand cDNA synthesis, primed with a 2:1 mix of oligo-dT and random hexamers. A synthetic immune receptor repertoire was used to assess amplification bias, and residual bias was removed computationally. In the source study's methods: Raw reads were preprocessed for error removal, and CDR3 was defined according to IMGT conventions as running from the conserved cysteine to phenylalanine. To get clonality, Shannon entropy was normalized by log2 of the number of productive unique TCRs and the result was subtracted from 1. Scalp TCRbeta sequences were cross-referenced with sorted blood CD4 and CD8 repertoires so that the CD4 or CD8 identity of scalp clones could be inferred. TCRdb holds this immuneACCESS table with in-frame rearrangements only. Some clones are missing; in checked studies, unresolved V genes explain under half, and the rest has no known cause. D and trimming were read from the DNA, whereas the V and J calls and clone size are those reported in that table. The sample contains over 100,000 clones, about half of them found a single time. The ten biggest clones cover 0.46% of the sample.

Sequences were derived from CD4+ T cells sorted from blood, sampled at week 4, from a patient treated with tofacitinib. The receptor was derived from a human donor with alopecia areata.

CDR3 region: CASSLRTGGKYEQYF. The DNA sequence is as follows: TGTGCCAGCAGTCTACGGACAGGGGGCAAGTACGAGCAGTACTTC. The chain employs TRBV25-1 and TRBJ2-7, with 11 junctional bases fitting TRBD1. CDR1 and CDR2 (MGHDK, SYGVNS) derive from the germline V gene. The junction shows trimming of 5 bases on V and 4 bases on J, and the gene matches do not reach 7 bases of it. The CDR3, from cysteine to phenylalanine, totals 15 residues. Just the 45-base CDR3 DNA is kept, in frame starting at base 1.